This record looks at one TCR beta chain sequence and its context. The antigen remains unidentified. This entry is derived from a study of siplizumab effects on memory and regulatory T cells. Regarding the study as a whole: Siplizumab caused a significant drop in alloreactive sequences traceable to unstimulated CD4+ memory cells. In unstimulated cells, naive T cells appeared more diverse than memory T cells and seemed major alloresponse contributors. Left unconfirmed was the suppressive function of proliferating Tregs from siplizumab cultures.

The repertoire was sequenced with immunoSEQ multiplex PCR; TCRdb's copy has only in-frame clones and lacks some. Of 70,000 to 90,000 clones listed, around 90% are singletons. The CDR3 has 13 amino acids. Germline-derived CDR1 and CDR2 are SGHKS and YYEKEE (reference sequence). Trimming took off 6 bases at V and 4 bases at J, with 13 bases between the two ends. Sequencing was carried out using CD4+ T cells sorted from blood. The sequence came from a human donor in good health. The chain is built from TRBV5-5 and TRBJ2-5; D is perhaps TRBD2 (6 bases). The CDR3 nucleotides are TGTGCCAGCACCCCAGGAGGGGCAGAGACCCAGTACTTC. This sequence encodes CASTPGGAETQYF.